Shown below are 15 T cell receptor beta chains from a single sample sequenced in a study of T cell responses to AZD1222 COVID-19 vaccine. TCRdb's table, derived via immunoSEQ multiplex PCR, lists solely in-frame clones and lacks some. The sample yields more than 120,000 clones, roughly 90% seen once. The sample here was peripheral blood, taken 28 days after the second AZD1222 dose. The receptor source for this set is an adult who received the AZD1222 COVID-19 vaccine.

The chain employs TRBV30 and TRBJ2-2; 10 bases map to TRBD1. The germline V gene has CDR1 GTSNPN and CDR2 SVGIG (reference sequence). V lost 5 bases and J lost 4; bases outside the gene matches: 1. CDR3 length: 13 amino acids. CDR3 residues: CAWDRGPTGELFF. The CDR3 nucleotides are TGTGCCTGGGACAGGGGGCCCACCGGGGAGCTGTTTTTT.

The chain is built from TRBV7-3 and TRBJ2-1, with a tentative D call TRBD2 (6 bases). The ends were cut back, 0 bases at V and 7 bases at J, with 13 bases in the middle. The CDR3 is 15 residues long. From germline, CDR1 is SGHTA and CDR2 FQGTGA. The CDR3 region has the DNA TGTGCCAGCAGCTTAACGGGGGAGGAGGGGAATGAGCAGTTCTTC. It specifies CASSLTGEEGNEQFF.

This clone was detected once. The chain combines TRBV18 with TRBJ2-2, with a weak D call TRBD1 (5 bases). CDR1 and CDR2 (germline): KGHSH, LQKENI. Trimming left V 3 bases short and J 5 bases short, with 19 bases between. This CDR3 comprises 17 residues. CDR3: CASSPTITAGITGELFF. CDR3 sequence (DNA): TGTGCCAGCTCACCCACTATAACCGCAGGGATTACCGGGGAGCTGTTTTTT. Together with reference TRBV18 and TRBJ2-2, the CDR3 gives the full variable domain: NAGVMQNPRHLVRRRGQEARLRCSPMKGHSHVYWYRQLPEEGLKFMVYLQKENIIDESGMPKERFSAEFPKEGPSILRIQQVVRGDSAAYFCASSPTITAGITGELFFGEGSRLTVL.

V is TRBV28 and J is TRBJ1-4; 8 positions match TRBD1. Germline loops: CDR1 MDHEN, CDR2 SYDVKM. The CDR3 consists of 15 residues. J was trimmed by 8 bases and V by 3 bases; bases with no gene match: 8. This CDR3 is CASSFGRGRAEKLFF. CDR3 nucleotide sequence: TGTGCCAGCAGTTTCGGCAGGGGGCGAGCAGAAAAACTGTTTTTT.

This sequence joins TRBV6-1 and TRBJ1-2, with D maybe TRBD1 (5 bases). The CDR3 has 13 amino acids. Germline loops: CDR1 MNHNS, CDR2 SASEGT. V was cut by 0 bases and J by 8 bases, with 10 bases left in between. The chain's CDR3 is CASSEARGGGYTF. The CDR3 coding sequence is TGTGCCAGCAGTGAAGCCCGCGGGGGAGGCTACACCTTC.

This chain uses TRBV6-5 with TRBJ1-2; TRBD1 matches 10 bases. CDR3 size: 13 residues. Germline lookup yields CDR1 MNHEY and CDR2 SVGAGI. V trimming: 10 bases; J trimming: 8 bases; junction bases outside the gene matches: 10. The CDR3 DNA reads as TGTGCCACAAGAACCGGGACAGGGGTAGGCTACACCTTC. Protein sequence: CATRTGTGVGYTF.

The chain employs TRBV12-5 and TRBJ2-1, with 11 bases fitting TRBD2. The ends lost 4 bases at V and 3 bases at J; junction bases unmatched: 8. From germline, CDR1 is LGHNT and CDR2 FRNRAP. The CDR3 has 17 amino acids. In DNA form, the CDR3 reads TGTGCTAGTGGTTCCCCTTTAGCGGGAGGGAACTACAATGAGCAGTTCTTC. The encoded protein is CASGSPLAGGNYNEQFF. The whole variable domain, filled in from reference TRBV12-5 and TRBJ2-1, reads DARVTQTPRHKVTEMGQEVTMRCQPILGHNTVFWYRQTMMQGLELLAYFRNRAPLDDSGMPKDRFSAEMPDATLATLKIQPSEPRDSAVYFCASGSPLAGGNYNEQFFGPGTRLTVL.

V and J are TRBV9 and TRBJ1-1, with D maybe TRBD1 (5 bases). This CDR3 comprises 14 residues. Trimming removed 2 bases at V and 1 base at J, with 9 bases between. Germline-derived CDR1 and CDR2 are SGDLS and YYNGEE. CDR3 nucleotide sequence: TGTGCCAGCAGCGTCACCCAGGGGAACACTGAAGCTTTCTTT. Protein sequence: CASSVTQGNTEAFF. The variable domain in full, with the rest retrieved from reference TRBV9 and TRBJ1-1, is DSGVTQTPKHLITATGQRVTLRCSPRSGDLSVYWYQQSLDQGLQFLIQYYNGEERAKGNILERFSAQQFPDLHSELNLSSLELGDSALYFCASSVTQGNTEAFFGQGTRLTVV.

The rearrangement links TRBV6-1 to TRBJ2-3; weak D call: TRBD1 (5 bases). The germline V gene encodes CDR1 MNHNS and CDR2 SASEGT. The CDR3 has 15 amino acids. Trimming took 0 bases from V and 2 from J, leaving 9 bases between them. CDR3 in DNA: TGTGCCAGCAGTGAAGCGCCAGGGTACACAGATACGCAGTATTTT. It codes for CASSEAPGYTDTQYF.

The chain carries TRBV3-1 (or the pseudogene TRBV3-2) and TRBJ1-6, with a weak D call TRBD1 (6 bases). The ends were cut back, 1 base at V and 9 bases at J, with 13 bases in the middle. Germline V gene lookup returns CDR1 LGHDT and CDR2 YNNKEL (reference sequence). The CDR3 contains 15 residues. The CDR3 nucleotides are TGTGCCAGCAGCCAAGGAAGGGACATCTCTTCACCCCTCCACTTT. Its translation is CASSQGRDISSPLHF.

The V call is TRBV6-6, the J call TRBJ1-5; the D is unclear. The CDR3 consists of 13 residues. Trimming cost V 5 bases and J 1 base, with 6 bases left between them. In germline, CDR1 is MNHNY, CDR2 SVGAGI (reference sequence). CDR3 sequence: CASSLGSNQPQHF. In DNA form, the CDR3 reads TGTGCCAGCAGTCTAGGGAGCAATCAGCCCCAGCATTTT.

This chain links TRBV2 with TRBJ1-1; the match to TRBD1 covers 11 bases. This CDR3 comprises 16 residues. Trimming took 5 bases from V and 5 from J; bases not matched to a gene: 10. Germline V gene lookup returns CDR1 SNHLY and CDR2 FYNNEI. The CDR3 reads CASSSRDRGRETEAFF. The CDR3 DNA sequence: TGTGCCAGCAGTTCCCGGGACAGGGGGAGGGAGACTGAAGCTTTCTTT. The variable domain in full, completed from reference TRBV2 and TRBJ1-1, reads EPEVTQTPSHQVTQMGQEVILRCVPISNHLYFYWYRQILGQKVEFLVSFYNNEISEKSEIFDDQFSVERPDGSNFTLKIRSTKLEDSAMYFCASSSRDRGRETEAFFGQGTRLTVV.

The rearrangement links TRBV6-5 to TRBJ2-1; the match to TRBD2 covers 8 bases. Germline CDR1 is MNHEY and CDR2 is SVGAGI. V trimming: 7 bases; J trimming: 9 bases; junction bases outside the gene matches: 11. The CDR3 has 14 residues. DNA of the CDR3: TGTGCCAGCACCTTGACGGGAGGGCCTGGTGAGCAGTTCTTC. Its translation is CASTLTGGPGEQFF.

The chain is built from TRBV5-5 and TRBJ2-7, with D perhaps TRBD1 (7 bases). CDR1 and CDR2 from the germline V gene are SGHKS and YYEKEE (reference sequence). Trimming shortened V by 4 bases and J by 0 bases, and 14 bases separated the two germline ends. The CDR3 runs 15 residues. The CDR3, as DNA: TGTGCCAGCAGCAAGGAGGGGGCGAGCTCCTACGAGCAGTACGTC. It translates to CASSKEGASSYEQYV.

The chain combines TRBV6-5 with TRBJ1-2; 9 bases match TRBD1. The junction had 9 bases not matched to a gene; V was cut back by 6 bases and J by 4 bases. The CDR3 runs 15 residues. CDR1 is MNHEY, CDR2 SVGAGI, per germline. CDR3 in amino acids: CASRPSGTGPYGYTF. DNA for the CDR3: TGTGCCAGCAGGCCCTCCGGGACAGGGCCCTATGGCTACACCTTC.